The clone carrying this T cell receptor (beta chain) has only one observation. Its antigen is as yet unknown. Germline CDR1 reads DFQATT; CDR2 reads SNEGSKA (reference sequence). This CDR3 comprises 12 residues. The V end lost 5 bases, the J end lost 5 bases, and 9 bases lay between the germline ends. These data are taken from a study of T-cell reconstitution after alpha-beta-depleted transplantation in children. Unique molecular identifiers were used in preparing the TCRbeta library. A single record per CDR3 protein comes from TCRdb applying MiXCR to the PCR reads. Of about 610,000 distinct CDR3 sequences listed, approximately 30% are singletons. Study observations and caveats: Surviving thymic progenitors and recipient T cells were the source of high TCRbeta diversity at day 60 in some patients.

V is TRBV20-1 and J is TRBJ1-4, with D uncertain. The material sequenced was PBMCs, taken before TCRalphabeta/CD19-depleted stem cell transplant. This clonotype was sampled from a boy under two years old with Wiskott-Aldrich syndrome, due to receive a stem cell transplant. CDR3 amino acids: CSAPGSNEKLFF. The CDR3 region has the DNA TGCAGTGCTCCGGGATCGAATGAAAAACTGTTTTTT.